This entry lists 26 T cell receptor beta chains sequenced from one sample in a study of shared clonotypes between healthy human individuals. Here immunoSEQ multiplex PCR was the method, and the copy in TCRdb shows in-frame clones only, minus some. Seen here are about 470,000 clones, 75% to 85% observed once, and the top ten hold around 14%. Material for sequencing was PBMCs. Receptor source: a woman aged 40-49 years in good health. Some clones in this sample may be carry-over from other donors' samples.

This chain joins TRBV30 and TRBJ2-7, with D possibly being TRBD1 (6 bases). V lost 3 bases and J 2 bases, leaving 11 bases between the germline ends. CDR3 size: 13 residues. Germline-derived CDR1 and CDR2 are GTSNPN and SVGIG (reference sequence). The CDR3 coding sequence is TGTGCCTGGAGCTTCGGACAGACCTACGAGCAGTACTTC. This translates into CAWSFGQTYEQYF.

As concerns this clone: Other nucleotide sequences in the sample specify the same CDR3. CDR3: CASSPLGGAGSEAFF. Written as DNA, the CDR3 is TGTGCCAGCAGTCCCCTCGGGGGAGCGGGTTCTGAAGCTTTCTTT. The V and J genes are TRBV28 and TRBJ1-1; D is perhaps TRBD1 (5 bases). V was shortened by 5 bases and J by 6 bases, with 19 bases between the two germline ends. The CDR3 has 15 amino acids. Germline CDR1 MDHEN, CDR2 SYDVKM.

The V and J genes are TRBV4-1 and TRBJ2-5; D gene unclear. Trimming cost V 3 bases and J 2 bases, with 16 bases left between them. This CDR3 has 16 amino acids. The germline CDR1 and CDR2 sequences are MGHRA and YSYEKL. DNA of the CDR3: TGCGCCAGCAGCCACCTCTCCGGCCTCACTCAAGAGACCCAGTACTTC. Translating it yields CASSHLSGLTQETQYF.

V is TRBV7-9 and J is TRBJ1-1, with D perhaps matching TRBD1 (6 bases). Trimming cost V 7 bases and J 3 bases, with 12 bases left between them. This CDR3 is 13 amino acids long. Germline V gene lookup returns CDR1 SEHNR and CDR2 FQNEAQ (reference sequence). The DNA of the CDR3 is TGTGCCAGCAACCGAGGGGGGGACACTGAAGCTTTCTTT. It yields the protein CASNRGGDTEAFF.

The chain employs TRBV7-8 and TRBJ2-2; D not certain. Per germline, CDR1 SGHVS and CDR2 FQNEAQ. V shed 0 bases and J shed 4 bases, with 3 bases lying between them. The CDR3 spans 13 residues. CDR3 amino acids: CASSLAGTGELFF. The CDR3 nucleotides are TGTGCCAGCAGCTTAGCGGGCACCGGGGAGCTGTTTTTT.

The chain is built from TRBV9 and TRBJ2-1, with 7 positions matching TRBD1. Germline V CDR1 and CDR2: SGDLS, YYNGEE. The CDR3 sequence is 15 residues long. J was trimmed by 4 bases and V by 3 bases; bases with no gene match: 7. CDR3 protein: CASSGTGAAYNEQFF. The DNA for the CDR3 is TGTGCCAGCAGCGGAACAGGGGCGGCTTACAATGAGCAGTTCTTC.

This clone was found many times. The rearrangement joins TRBV2 to TRBJ1-1, with a tentative D call TRBD1 (5 bases). The CDR3 spans 12 residues. The V gene lost 3 bases and the J gene lost 12 bases, with 14 bases spanning the gap. CDR1 is SNHLY, CDR2 FYNNEI, per germline. CDR3 protein: CASSELGTYSFF. CDR3 nucleotide sequence: TGTGCCAGCAGTGAGCTTGGGACCTACTCTTTCTTT.

In its sample, this clone was seen many times. The chain carries TRBV6-4 and TRBJ2-1, with D possibly matching TRBD1 (5 bases). This CDR3 has 13 amino acids. Trimming pared 0 bases from V and 5 bases from J, leaving 5 bases between. Germline CDR1 MRHNA, CDR2 SNTAGT. As DNA, the CDR3 is TGTGCCAGCAGTGACTCGGACAACAATGAGCAGTTCTTC. Translated: CASSDSDNNEQFF.

This clone was picked up many times. The rearrangement joins TRBV7-8 to TRBJ1-5; 7 bases fit TRBD1. Germline CDR1 and CDR2: SGHVS and FQNEAQ. V gave up 1 base and J gave up 5 bases; unmatched junction bases: 11. The length of the CDR3 is 17 residues. DNA for the CDR3: TGTGCCAGCAGCTTAGGGACAGGCGGCAGATTTGATCAGCCCCAGCATTTT. Protein product: CASSLGTGGRFDQPQHF.

This chain uses TRBV5-1 with TRBJ2-2, with D perhaps TRBD1 or TRBD2 (7 bases each). Germline lookup yields CDR1 SGHRS and CDR2 YFSETQ. CDR3 length equals 17 residues. V lost 4 bases to trimming and J lost 7 bases, with 23 bases between them. CDR3 residues: CASSARGGQRLSGELFF. DNA for the CDR3: TGCGCCAGCAGCGCCAGGGGGGGACAGCGTTTGAGCGGGGAGCTGTTTTTT.

V usage is TRBV7-3 and J usage is TRBJ2-1; 7 bases fit TRBD2. CDR3 size: 15 residues. J gave up 2 bases and V 5 bases, and 6 bases lay outside the gene matches. CDR1 and CDR2 (germline): SGHTA, FQGTGA. This chain's CDR3 is CASSPFAGAYNEQFF. In nucleotides, the CDR3 is TGTGCCAGCAGCCCCTTTGCGGGAGCCTACAATGAGCAGTTCTTC.

V and J are TRBV14 and TRBJ2-5; a weak D match, TRBD2 (5 bases). The CDR3 has 13 amino acids. Trimming left V 4 bases short and J 4 bases short, with 10 bases between. CDR1 is SGHDN, CDR2 FVKESK, per germline. The CDR3 loop is CASSRAAAETQYF. The CDR3, as DNA: TGTGCCAGCAGCCGGGCAGCGGCAGAGACCCAGTACTTC.

The chain uses TRBV9 and TRBJ2-1; 8 bases fit TRBD1. The CDR3 sequence is 15 residues long. CDR1 is SGDLS and CDR2 is YYNGEE in the germline V gene. With 3 bases clipped from V and 2 bases from J, the junction kept 4 bases outside the gene matches. For the CDR3, the DNA is TGTGCCAGCAGCGCCCGGGACAGGACCTACAATGAGCAGTTCTTC. Its protein product is CASSARDRTYNEQFF.

This clone has only a few counts. The gene calls are TRBV30 and TRBJ2-7; 7 bases are a match to TRBD1. CDR3 length: 12 amino acids. Trimming removed 8 bases from V and 3 bases from J; junction bases left unmatched: 7. Per the germline V gene, CDR1 is GTSNPN and CDR2 is SVGIG (reference sequence). This CDR3 is CALRQGRYEQYF. The CDR3 region has the DNA TGTGCCCTACGACAGGGACGCTACGAGCAGTACTTC.

The gene calls are TRBV7-6 and TRBJ2-7; 8 bases agree with TRBD1. Germline-derived CDR1 and CDR2 are SGHVS and FNYEAQ. This CDR3 contains 14 residues. V lost 5 bases, J lost 4 bases, and 7 bases stayed unmatched. The DNA for the CDR3 is TGTGCCAGCAGCAACAGGGGGACGGGGTACGAGCAGTACTTC. Protein product: CASSNRGTGYEQYF.

With regard to this clone: A clone one base away is much larger, so this may be a read error. The gene calls are TRBV7-2 and TRBJ1-1; TRBD1 might be the D (5 bases). Looked up from germline, CDR1 is SGHTA and CDR2 is FQGNSA. The CDR3 is 14 amino acids. Trimming stripped 3 bases from V and 0 bases from J, with 8 bases between. CDR3 protein: CASSLGGVNTEAFF. The CDR3 bases are TGTGCCAGCAGCTTGGGGGGTGTGAACACTGAAGCTTTCTTT.

This clone has a handful of counts. This rearrangement joins TRBV5-4 to TRBJ2-2; 9 bases map to TRBD2. CDR1 is SGHNT, CDR2 YYREEE, per germline (reference sequence). The ends lost 1 base at V and 7 bases at J; junction bases unmatched: 14. The CDR3 consists of 18 residues. CDR3 in DNA: TGTGCCAGCAGCTTGCCGGGCACCGGCGGGAGGGCTATCGGGGAGCTGTTTTTT. It yields the protein CASSLPGTGGRAIGELFF.

This sequence joins TRBV5-4 and TRBJ1-4, with no clear D. This CDR3 contains 15 residues. Trimming removed 1 base from V and 5 bases from J, with 12 bases in between. Germline V gene data show CDR1 as SGHNT and CDR2 as YYREEE (reference sequence). CDR3 sequence (DNA): TGTGCCAGCAGCTTGATGGGTCAGAAGAATGAAAAACTGTTTTTT. Translated: CASSLMGQKNEKLFF.

V is TRBV30 and J is TRBJ1-5, with 9 bases identical to TRBD1. The CDR3 has 12 residues. V was clipped by 3 bases and J by 7 bases; unmatched bases: 1. Germline V gene sequence: CDR1 GTSNPN, CDR2 SVGIG (reference sequence). CDR3 coding DNA: TGTGCCTGGAGGGGACAGGGACAGCCCCAGCATTTT. Amino acid sequence: CAWRGQGQPQHF. The full variable domain, its missing parts supplied by reference TRBV30 and TRBJ1-5, is SQTIHQWPATLVQPVGSPLSLECTVEGTSNPNLYWYRQAAGRGLQLLFYSVGIGQISSEVPQNLSASRPQDRQFILSSKKLLLSDSGFYLCAWRGQGQPQHFGDGTRLSIL.

The chain is built from TRBV5-1 and TRBJ2-5; no firm D call. Germline CDR1 SGHRS, CDR2 YFSETQ. The CDR3 runs to 14 residues. V dropped 0 bases and J dropped 5 bases, with 11 bases sitting between them. CDR3 loop: CASSLGSLQETQYF. The CDR3 DNA reads as TGCGCCAGCAGCTTGGGCTCCTTGCAGGAGACCCAGTACTTC.

The chain uses TRBV30 and TRBJ2-1; possible D gene TRBD2, 5 bases. V lost 8 bases to trimming and J lost 3 bases, with 17 bases between them. CDR1 and CDR2 from the germline V gene are GTSNPN and SVGIG (reference sequence). This CDR3 region has 14 residues. In DNA, the CDR3 is TGTGCCATAACCCCAGCGGTCAACTACAATGAGCAGTTCTTC. Translation gives CAITPAVNYNEQFF.

This chain uses TRBV5-1 with TRBJ2-1; 10 nucleotides agree with TRBD2. The CDR3 covers 15 residues. The germline V gene encodes CDR1 SGHRS and CDR2 YFSETQ. V was clipped by 4 bases and J by 8 bases; unmatched bases: 9. For the CDR3, the DNA is TGCGCCAGCAGCAGATCTAGCGGGAGTAGGGATGAGCAGTTCTTC. Its translation: CASSRSSGSRDEQFF. The full variable domain, in which reference TRBV5-1 and TRBJ2-1 provide the parts outside the CDR3, is KAGVTQTPRYLIKTRGQQVTLSCSPISGHRSVSWYQQTPGQGLQFLFEYFSETQRNKGNFPGRFSGRQFSNSRSEMNVSTLELGDSALYLCASSRSSGSRDEQFFGPGTRLTVL.

Remarks on this clone: Additional DNA sequences in this sample encode the identical CDR3. V is TRBV27 and J is TRBJ1-1; 7 bases agree with TRBD1. CDR1 is MNHEY and CDR2 is SMNVEV in the germline V gene (reference sequence). V lost 5 bases and J lost 1; bases outside the gene matches: 4. The CDR3 contains 14 residues. CDR3 loop: CASSPGTANTEAFF. The CDR3 nucleotides are TGTGCCAGCAGTCCCGGGACAGCGAACACTGAAGCTTTCTTT.

V is TRBV6-5 and J is TRBJ2-5, with TRBD1 matching over 7 bases. The V gene end was trimmed by 1 base and the J gene end by 5 bases; junction bases not matched to a gene: 7. This CDR3 is 15 amino acids long. Germline CDR1 reads MNHEY; CDR2 reads SVGAGI. The CDR3 nucleotides read TGTGCCAGCAGTTACTGGGCAGGGGGAAAGGAGACCCAGTACTTC. Amino acid sequence: CASSYWAGGKETQYF.

V usage is TRBV7-3 and J usage is TRBJ2-2; D remains ambiguous. This CDR3 spans 15 amino acids. With 0 bases removed from V and 0 bases from J, the gap between germline ends came to 5 bases. Looked up from germline, CDR1 is SGHTA and CDR2 is FQGTGA. As DNA, the CDR3 is TGTGCCAGCAGCTTAACGCTCTCGAACACCGGGGAGCTGTTTTTT. Protein product: CASSLTLSNTGELFF.

The CDR3 region is CASSQSAGEGTDTQYF. The CDR3 bases are TGTGCCAGCAGCCAAAGCGCGGGAGAGGGTACAGATACGCAGTATTTT. This rearrangement joins TRBV4-2 to TRBJ2-3; 7 bases fit TRBD2. The germline gives CDR1 LGHNA, CDR2 YNFKEQ. CDR3 length: 16 amino acids. V shed 2 bases and J 3 bases; nucleotides not matched to a gene: 8.